What follows are 31 T cell receptor beta chains derived from one specimen sequenced in a study of beta chain features in type 1 diabetes. The authors reverse transcribed all of the isolated RNA, so sequencing captured expressed TCRB transcripts. Libraries were prepared by immunoSEQ multiplex PCR; TCRdb keeps only in-frame clonotypes and omits some of them. The sample has approximately 27,000 clones; 40% to 60% are singletons. No antigen is known for these receptors. Study-level points and caveats: All four CD4+ subsets of Type 1 diabetes patients contained TCRB CDR3s that were moderately but significantly shorter.

The sequencing sample was made of stem cell memory CD4+ T cells from blood. The receptor source for this set is a man between 25 and 39 years old with type 1 diabetes.

This sequence joins TRBV9 and TRBJ1-5; tentative D call: TRBD1 (5 bases). The CDR3 contains 15 residues. Trimming pared 4 bases from V and 1 base from J, leaving 12 bases between. CDR1 and CDR2 from the germline V gene are SGDLS and YYNGEE. The CDR3 spells CASSLEGVSNQPQHF. The CDR3 DNA follows: TGTGCCAGCAGCCTGGAAGGGGTGAGCAATCAGCCCCAGCATTTT.

This clone was counted between two and nine times. The rearrangement joins TRBV6-5 to TRBJ1-2; 9 bases align to TRBD1. This CDR3 has 15 residues. V was pared by 5 bases and J by 3 bases, with 7 bases of the junction left unmatched. CDR1 and CDR2 from the germline V gene are MNHEY and SVGAGI. CDR3 amino acids: CASSTPGQGDYGYTF. The CDR3 region has the DNA TGTGCCAGCAGTACACCGGGACAGGGCGACTATGGCTACACCTTC.

This clone was seen a handful of times. The chain carries TRBV5-1 and TRBJ1-5; TRBD1 aligns across 7 bases. Per germline, CDR1 SGHRS and CDR2 YFSETQ. CDR3 length: 15 amino acids. With V trimmed by 4 bases and J by 3 bases, 7 bases remained unmatched. CDR3: CASSPTGEPNQPQHF. CDR3 bases: TGCGCCAGCAGCCCCACAGGGGAGCCCAATCAGCCCCAGCATTTT.

The sample holds a few counts of this clone. The J gene is TRBJ2-4, the V gene TRBV29-1; no clear D. The CDR3 has 12 amino acids. Germline CDR1 and CDR2: SQVTM and ANQGSEA. Trimming cost V 7 bases and J 0 bases, with 7 bases left between them. CDR3 bases: TGCAGCGGCCGAGGAGCCAAAAACATTCAGTACTTC. Its translation is CSGRGAKNIQYF.

This chain joins TRBV30 and TRBJ1-3; D not resolved. The CDR3 has 11 residues. Germline values: CDR1 GTSNPN, CDR2 SVGIG (reference sequence). V was pared by 5 bases and J by 4 bases, with 6 bases between. Here the CDR3 DNA reads TGTGCCTGGGGAGGGGGAAACACCATATATTTT. Translating gives CAWGGGNTIYF.

In the case of this clone: Given the absence of the conserved phenylalanine or tryptophan at the CDR3 end, a read error is likely. The chain uses TRBV29-1 and TRBJ2-7; TRBD1 matches at 9 bases. CDR1 is SQVTM and CDR2 is ANQGSEA in the germline V gene. The V segment lost 6 bases and the J segment 8 bases; nucleotides outside the gene matches: 17. This CDR3 has 15 residues. The CDR3 here is CSVGTGSGLGTKQYL. DNA of the CDR3: TGCAGCGTCGGGACAGGGTCAGGTTTAGGGACCAAGCAGTACCTC.

V is TRBV6-5 and J is TRBJ1-2; no reliable D call. This CDR3 spans 15 amino acids. The V end lost 2 bases, the J end lost 2 bases, and 12 bases lay between the germline ends. CDR1 is MNHEY and CDR2 is SVGAGI in the germline V gene. CDR3 DNA sequence: TGTGCCAGCAGTTACGGTGGAGCCACCAACTATGGCTACACCTTC. This codes for CASSYGGATNYGYTF.

This clone has just a few counts. This sequence joins TRBV9 and TRBJ2-6; D possibly corresponds to TRBD2 (6 bases). CDR1 is SGDLS, CDR2 YYNGEE, per germline. The CDR3 contains 19 residues. V gave up 3 bases and J gave up 0 bases, with 19 bases separating them. This CDR3 is CASSEGGRIRASGANVLTF. CDR3 bases: TGTGCCAGCAGCGAGGGAGGACGGATAAGGGCCTCTGGGGCCAACGTCCTGACTTTC.

Written as DNA, the CDR3 is TGCGCCAGCAGCCAAGGCGCTAGCGGGAGGGATACGCAGTATTTT. Translating gives CASSQGASGRDTQYF. The chain is built from TRBV4-1 and TRBJ2-3; 11 bases line up with TRBD2. V lost 1 base and J lost 6; bases outside the gene matches: 3. There are 15 residues in the CDR3. Germline V gene sequence: CDR1 MGHRA, CDR2 YSYEKL.

The CDR3 bases are TGCGCCAGCAGCTTAGGTGTTACGGCAGGGGGCATTCAGTACTTC. Translation: CASSLGVTAGGIQYF. This chain joins TRBV5-1 and TRBJ2-4; 7 nucleotides line up with TRBD1. This CDR3 is 15 amino acids long. V was clipped by 2 bases and J by 9 bases; unmatched bases: 11. Germline CDR1 SGHRS, CDR2 YFSETQ.

V and J are TRBV19 and TRBJ2-1; maybe TRBD1 (5 bases). The germline CDR1 and CDR2 sequences are LNHDA and SQIVND (reference sequence). The V and J ends lost 6 bases and 2 bases respectively, with 14 bases between them. CDR3 length equals 15 residues. The CDR3 nucleotides are TGTGCCAGTAGGGGAATGGCAGGGCCCTACAATGAGCAGTTCTTC. This gives the protein CASRGMAGPYNEQFF.

CDR3 in DNA: TGTGCCAGCAGCCCGAGACTAGCGGGAGGGCTGAATGAGCAGTTCTTC. Translation: CASSPRLAGGLNEQFF. The gene calls are TRBV9 and TRBJ2-1; 14 bases match TRBD2. The germline gives CDR1 SGDLS, CDR2 YYNGEE. The V segment lost 4 bases and the J segment 7 bases; nucleotides outside the gene matches: 7. The CDR3 length is 16 residues.

The CDR3 DNA follows: TGTGCCAGCAGCTTCCGGGACATAGGACAAGAGACCCAGTACTTC. Translating it yields CASSFRDIGQETQYF. This chain joins TRBV7-9 and TRBJ2-5; perhaps TRBD1 as D (6 bases). V was shortened by 3 bases and J by 2 bases, with 13 bases between the two germline ends. This CDR3 spans 15 amino acids. Germline CDR1 reads SEHNR; CDR2 reads FQNEAQ (reference sequence).

V and J are TRBV4-2 and TRBJ2-1, with TRBD2 matching 14 bases. The germline gives CDR1 LGHNA, CDR2 YNFKEQ. The CDR3 covers 17 residues. Trimming took 4 bases from V and 3 from J; bases not matched to a gene: 5. CDR3 region: CASSLLTSGRDYNEQFF. As DNA, the CDR3 is TGTGCCAGCAGCCTACTGACTAGCGGGAGGGACTACAATGAGCAGTTCTTC.

This chain links TRBV19 with TRBJ2-6, with 9 bases identical to TRBD2. CDR1 and CDR2 (germline): LNHDA, SQIVND (reference sequence). The ends lost 7 bases at V and 4 bases at J; junction bases unmatched: 8. The CDR3 loop spans 16 amino acids. In nucleotides, the CDR3 is TGTGCCAGTAAAAGGGGCGCGGGAGGGGGGGCCAACGTCCTGACTTTC. The encoded protein is CASKRGAGGGANVLTF.

This chain uses TRBV6-4 with TRBJ2-7; maybe TRBD2 (5 bases). Germline assignment: CDR1 MRHNA and CDR2 SNTAGT. V was pared by 6 bases and J by 2 bases, with 11 bases between. This CDR3 region has 13 residues. CDR3 sequence reads: CASRNPRAYEQYF. CDR3 DNA sequence: TGTGCCAGCAGAAATCCGAGGGCCTACGAGCAGTACTTC.

This rearrangement joins TRBV7-6 to TRBJ1-4, with 9 bases matching TRBD1. The CDR3 consists of 12 residues. The trim removed 5 bases at V and 10 bases at J, leaving 2 bases unmatched. Germline assignment: CDR1 SGHVS and CDR2 FNYEAQ. This CDR3 reads CASSVDRGKLFF. The DNA of the CDR3 is TGTGCCAGCAGCGTGGACAGGGGAAAACTGTTTTTT.

J is TRBJ1-1 and V is TRBV2; 9 positions agree with TRBD1. Germline V gene data show CDR1 as SNHLY and CDR2 as FYNNEI. This CDR3 has 13 residues. J was trimmed by 5 bases and V by 6 bases; bases with no gene match: 4. The CDR3 sequence is CASRGQGRTEAFF. As DNA, the CDR3 is TGTGCCAGCAGGGGACAGGGACGGACTGAAGCTTTCTTT.

The chain links TRBV15 to TRBJ2-7; D may be TRBD2 (6 bases). The CDR3 loop spans 17 amino acids. V was clipped by 1 base and J by 2 bases, with 18 bases between them. CDR1 LNHNV and CDR2 YYDKDF come from the germline V gene (reference sequence). CDR3 sequence: CATSRGREGARTYEQYF. In nucleotides, the CDR3 is TGTGCCACCAGCAGAGGGCGGGAAGGGGCCAGGACCTACGAGCAGTACTTC.

V usage is TRBV25-1 and J usage is TRBJ2-1; 9 nucleotides align to TRBD1. This CDR3 spans 16 amino acids. After removal of 7 bases from V and 6 bases from J, the junction contained 13 bases not matched to a gene. Germline V gene sequence: CDR1 MGHDK, CDR2 SYGVNS. CDR3 bases: TGTGCCAGCAAGAGTGCAGGGACAGGGTCGAGCAATGAGCAGTTCTTC. Translating gives CASKSAGTGSSNEQFF.

V and J are TRBV7-2 and TRBJ2-3; D gene uncertain. CDR1 and CDR2 (germline): SGHTA, FQGNSA. The CDR3 contains 13 residues. V was clipped by 1 base and J by 7 bases, with 9 bases between them. CDR3 sequence reads: CASSLERVNTQYF. The CDR3 region has the DNA TGTGCCAGCAGCTTAGAGCGAGTAAATACGCAGTATTTT.

The chain carries TRBV7-8 and TRBJ1-5; 8 bases match TRBD1. V lost 5 bases and J lost 2; bases outside the gene matches: 8. The CDR3 sequence is 16 residues long. Germline CDR1 is SGHVS and CDR2 is FQNEAQ. The chain's CDR3 is CASSPAGQGRNQPQHF. The CDR3, as DNA: TGTGCCAGCAGCCCCGCCGGACAGGGCCGCAATCAGCCCCAGCATTTT. The full variable domain, with the rest looked up from reference TRBV7-8 and TRBJ1-5, is GAGVSQSPRYKVAKRGQDVALRCDPISGHVSLFWYQQALGQGPEFLTYFQNEAQLDKSGLPSDRFFAERPEGSVSTLKIQRTQQEDSAVYLCASSPAGQGRNQPQHFGDGTRLSIL.

A remark on this clone: An end of the junction differs from the germline gene, which may be a read error. V gene TRBV7-7 combines with J gene TRBJ2-5, with 7 positions matching TRBD1. CDR3 length: 15 residues. CDR1 is SSHAT, CDR2 FNYEAQ, per germline (reference sequence). In nucleotides, the CDR3 is TGTGCTAGCAGCTCGACCCCGGGACAGTTAGAGACCCAGTACTTC. Translation gives CASSSTPGQLETQYF.

J is TRBJ2-3 and V is TRBV5-1; 11 bases align to TRBD2. Unmatched junction bases numbered 12, after V lost 7 bases and J lost 8 bases. Germline loops: CDR1 SGHRS, CDR2 YFSETQ. This CDR3 spans 15 amino acids. CDR3: CASGLTSGRPGTQYF. CDR3 in DNA: TGCGCCAGCGGCCTCACTAGCGGGAGACCCGGTACGCAGTATTTT.

CDR3 nucleotide sequence: TGTGCCAGCAGCGGGACAGGGGCCGGCACCGGGGAGCTGTTTTTT. Translating gives CASSGTGAGTGELFF. The chain joins TRBV5-6 to TRBJ2-2; 10 bases align to TRBD1. The CDR3 runs 15 residues. V trimming: 4 bases; J trimming: 4 bases; junction bases outside the gene matches: 4. From germline, CDR1 is SGHDT and CDR2 YYEEEE. The full variable domain, completed using reference TRBV5-6 and TRBJ2-2, is DAGVTQSPTHLIKTRGQQVTLRCSPKSGHDTVSWYQQALGQGPQFIFQYYEEEERQRGNFPDRFSGHQFPNYSSELNVNALLLGDSALYLCASSGTGAGTGELFFGEGSRLTVL.

The table lists this clone with a few counts. The chain combines TRBV6-5 with TRBJ2-1; D is perhaps TRBD1 (6 bases). With 5 bases removed from V and 7 bases from J, the gap between germline ends came to 15 bases. Germline V lookup: CDR1 MNHEY, CDR2 SVGAGI. The CDR3 covers 14 residues. The CDR3 DNA reads as TGTGCCAGCAGTCCTTCTTTCCAGGGGAATGAGCAGTTCTTC. As protein: CASSPSFQGNEQFF.

V gene TRBV12-5 combines with J gene TRBJ2-1, with TRBD2 matching 11 bases. This CDR3 region has 18 residues. V trimming: 2 bases; J trimming: 1 base; junction bases outside the gene matches: 7. The V gene's germline CDR1 is LGHNT and CDR2 FRNRAP. The CDR3 DNA reads TGTGCTAGTGGTTTGCCTAGCGGGAGGCTCACTTCCTACAATGAGCAGTTCTTC. Encoded protein: CASGLPSGRLTSYNEQFF.

The V call is TRBV2, the J call TRBJ1-3; D may be TRBD1 (6 bases). Germline V gene sequence: CDR1 SNHLY, CDR2 FYNNEI. The CDR3 spans 13 residues. Trimming shortened V by 11 bases and J by 0 bases, and 11 bases separated the two germline ends. In DNA, the CDR3 is TGTGCCTCCAAGGGGGTCTCTGGAAACACCATATATTTT. Translation: CASKGVSGNTIYF.

This chain links TRBV19 with TRBJ2-7; 7 bases match TRBD1. CDR1 LNHDA and CDR2 SQIVND come from the germline V gene (reference sequence). V dropped 4 bases and J dropped 2; count of bases not matched to a gene: 8. This CDR3 has 15 residues. In nucleotides, the CDR3 is TGTGCCAGTAGTACACAGGGGCTCGGGACCTACGAGCAGTACTTC. Residues: CASSTQGLGTYEQYF.

V gene TRBV10-1 combines with J gene TRBJ2-1, with 9 bases matching TRBD1. Germline V gives CDR1 WNHNN, CDR2 SYGVQD (reference sequence). Losses at the gene ends were 3 bases for V and 14 bases for J; bases not matched to a gene: 5. The CDR3 loop spans 12 amino acids. CDR3 sequence (DNA): TGCGCCAGCAGTGATTCGGGACAGGGCGAGTTCTTC. It specifies CASSDSGQGEFF.

Here the CDR3 DNA reads TGTGCCAGCAGCTTAGTTGTGGGGAGGATGGGAGATACGCAGTATTTT. Amino acids: CASSLVVGRMGDTQYF. The chain carries TRBV7-6 and TRBJ2-3; D perhaps matches TRBD2 (6 bases). This CDR3 has 16 amino acids. V shed 1 base and J shed 5 bases, with 16 bases lying between them. CDR1 is SGHVS and CDR2 is FNYEAQ in the germline V gene.